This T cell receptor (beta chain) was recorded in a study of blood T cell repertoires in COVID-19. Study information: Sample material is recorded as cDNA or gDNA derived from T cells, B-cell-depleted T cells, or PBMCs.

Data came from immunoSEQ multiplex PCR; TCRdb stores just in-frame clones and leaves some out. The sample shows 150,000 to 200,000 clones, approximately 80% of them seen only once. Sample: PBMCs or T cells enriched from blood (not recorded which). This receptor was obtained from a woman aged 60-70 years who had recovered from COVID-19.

For the CDR3, the DNA is TGTGCCAGCAGCTGGACAGGATTCGAGCAGTACTTC. Protein sequence: CASSWTGFEQYF. The chain is built from TRBV13 and TRBJ2-7; 7 bases match TRBD1. Germline V CDR1 and CDR2: PRHDT, FYEKMQ (reference sequence). The junction had 3 bases not matched to a gene; V was cut back by 4 bases and J by 6 bases. This CDR3 is built from 12 residues. Full variable domain (missing parts from reference TRBV13 and TRBJ2-7): AAGVIQSPRHLIKEKRETATLKCYPIPRHDTVYWYQQGPGQDPQFLISFYEKMQSDKGSIPDRFSAQQFSDYHSELNMSSLELGDSALYFCASSWTGFEQYFGPGTRLTVT.